This entry lists 19 T cell receptor beta chains sequenced from one sample in a study of blood T cells in healthy people across ages. Together with a sample-barcoded 5' primer, a J-beta primer mix was included in a second PCR lasting roughly 6 to 12 cycles. Via MiXCR, TCRdb re-called the 5' RACE reads, giving one row per CDR3 protein. The sample lists about 760,000 distinct CDR3 sequences; more than 50% were seen once. The specimen was blood. Source of these receptors: a man in his forties or fifties in good health.

This clonotype was picked up a small number of times. The genes are TRBV7-2 and TRBJ2-3; 12 nucleotides agree with TRBD2. The CDR3 loop spans 16 amino acids. Looked up from germline, CDR1 is SGHTA and CDR2 is FQGNSA. Germline trimming cut 5 bases from V and 5 bases from J; bases unmatched to any gene: 8. CDR3 sequence: CASSPLAGGTVDTQYF. CDR3 coding DNA: TGTGCCAGCAGCCCTCTAGCGGGGGGGACAGTAGATACGCAGTATTTT.

The chain employs TRBV28 and TRBJ1-2, with 8 nucleotides matching TRBD1. This CDR3 has 12 residues. Germline loops: CDR1 MDHEN, CDR2 SYDVKM. V trimming: 8 bases; J trimming: 8 bases; junction bases outside the gene matches: 7. The CDR3 DNA is TGTGCCAGCCTACAGGGGGGACGGGGCTACACCTTC. Translating it yields CASLQGGRGYTF.

Comments on this clonotype: At one of its ends the junction is not consistent with the germline gene, which may arise from a read error. Here the CDR3 reads CASSPGGLRETQYF. The CDR3 nucleotides are TGTGCCAGCAGCCCCGGGGGGCTACGGGAGACCCAGTACTTT. The chain recombines TRBV7-3 with TRBJ2-5, with D possibly matching TRBD2 (7 bases). The CDR3 is 14 amino acids. Germline CDR1 is SGHTA and CDR2 is FQGTGA.

The chain employs TRBV18 and TRBJ2-7, with D perhaps TRBD2 (6 bases). Trimming left V 3 bases short and J 4 bases short, with 13 bases between. The CDR3 is 14 amino acids. Germline V gives CDR1 KGHSH, CDR2 LQKENI. Here the CDR3 reads CASSPSPGRYEQYF. In DNA form, the CDR3 reads TGTGCCAGCTCACCCAGTCCGGGGAGGTACGAGCAGTACTTC.

This rearrangement joins TRBV27 to TRBJ2-7; maybe TRBD2 (5 bases). The germline gives CDR1 MNHEY, CDR2 SMNVEV (reference sequence). CDR3 length: 13 amino acids. Trimming stripped 3 bases from V and 4 bases from J, with 10 bases between. The CDR3 bases are TGTGCCAGCAGTTTGGCGGACTCGTACGAGCAGTACTTC. Translated: CASSLADSYEQYF.

This clonotype has more than one count but fewer than ten. The chain employs TRBV6-6 and TRBJ2-1; 12 bases are a match to TRBD2. CDR3 length: 13 amino acids. Germline trimming cut 10 bases from V and 7 bases from J; bases unmatched to any gene: 5. Germline CDR1 and CDR2: MNHNY and SVGAGI (reference sequence). The CDR3 here is CATGLAGGNEQFF. The CDR3 coding sequence is TGTGCCACGGGGCTAGCGGGAGGGAATGAGCAGTTCTTC.

The chain couples TRBV7-9 to TRBJ1-2; no definite D call. The CDR3 is made up of 11 amino acids. Per the germline V gene, CDR1 is SEHNR and CDR2 is FQNEAQ (reference sequence). Deletions cut 5 bases from V and 8 bases from J, with 9 bases between. CDR3 DNA sequence: TGTGCCAGCAGCCGCGATGTCGGCTACACCTTC. This encodes CASSRDVGYTF.

The chain joins TRBV20-1 to TRBJ2-2; 10 positions agree with TRBD2. CDR1 is DFQATT and CDR2 is SNEGSKA in the germline V gene (reference sequence). Trimming took 2 bases from V and 1 from J; bases not matched to a gene: 13. This CDR3 has 19 amino acids. The CDR3 spells CSARPVWLAGVQNTGELFF. The DNA for the CDR3 is TGCAGTGCTAGACCCGTTTGGCTAGCGGGGGTCCAGAACACCGGGGAGCTGTTTTTT.

The chain combines TRBV4-1 with TRBJ1-6, with D hard to call. Trimming cost V 0 bases and J 9 bases, with 12 bases left between them. The CDR3 length is 15 residues. Germline values: CDR1 MGHRA, CDR2 YSYEKL. CDR3 sequence: CASSQDFGVSSPLHF. CDR3 DNA: TGCGCCAGCAGCCAAGATTTCGGGGTTAGTTCACCCCTCCACTTT.

The chain is built from TRBV24-1 and TRBJ2-1, with TRBD2 identical over 8 bases. Germline-derived CDR1 and CDR2 are KGHDR and SFDVKD. The CDR3 length is 14 residues. The ends lost 6 bases at V and 6 bases at J; junction bases unmatched: 6. The CDR3 DNA sequence: TGTGCCACCAGTCGGGAGGGGAGGTCCAATGAGCAGTTCTTC. Translating it yields CATSREGRSNEQFF.

V gene TRBV28 combines with J gene TRBJ1-6; TRBD1 might be the D (5 bases). CDR1 is MDHEN, CDR2 SYDVKM, per germline. Trimming took off 6 bases at V and 0 bases at J, with 18 bases between the two ends. The CDR3 spans 18 residues. CDR3: CASSPQVGGSSYNSPLHF. The CDR3 DNA reads TGTGCCAGCAGCCCCCAGGTCGGGGGGAGCTCCTATAATTCACCCCTCCACTTT.

The chain recombines TRBV2 with TRBJ1-6; 8 nucleotides align to TRBD1. This CDR3 is built from 14 residues. The ends lost 7 bases at V and 7 bases at J; junction bases unmatched: 6. Per germline, CDR1 SNHLY and CDR2 FYNNEI. CDR3 region: CASKDRASNSPLHF. The CDR3 DNA reads TGTGCCAGCAAGGACAGGGCAAGCAATTCACCCCTCCACTTT.

This rearrangement joins TRBV10-3 to TRBJ2-3, with 11 bases matching TRBD2. Germline loops: CDR1 ENHRY, CDR2 SYGVKD. Unmatched junction bases numbered 4, after V lost 6 bases and J lost 2 bases. This CDR3 has 15 residues. The CDR3: CAIRKLAGDTDTQYF. The DNA of the CDR3 is TGTGCCATCAGGAAACTAGCGGGGGACACAGATACGCAGTATTTT.

This clonotype was picked up many times. The rearrangement links TRBV7-9 to TRBJ2-7; no reliable D call. Between the trimmed V and J ends, which lost 6 bases and 4 bases, there was a span of 10 bases. The CDR3 loop spans 12 amino acids. From germline, CDR1 is SEHNR and CDR2 FQNEAQ (reference sequence). CDR3 in amino acids: CASSLSGYEQYF. The CDR3 nucleotides are TGTGCCAGCAGTTTATCTGGGTACGAGCAGTACTTC. Looking up the rest from reference TRBV7-9 and TRBJ2-7 gives the full variable domain: DTGVSQNPRHKITKRGQNVTFRCDPISEHNRLYWYRQTLGQGPEFLTYFQNEAQLEKSRLLSDRFSAERPKGSFSTLEIQRTEQGDSAMYLCASSLSGYEQYFGPGTRLTVT.

This clonotype was counted only a few times. The chain is built from TRBV9 and TRBJ1-1; a weak D match, TRBD1 (5 bases). The CDR3 sequence is 14 residues long. The V gene lost 2 bases and the J gene lost 4 bases, with 12 bases spanning the gap. CDR1 SGDLS and CDR2 YYNGEE come from the germline V gene. The CDR3 is CASSVGGVGTEAFF. CDR3 bases: TGTGCCAGCAGCGTTGGGGGGGTGGGCACTGAAGCTTTCTTT.

This clonotype appeared a few times. The chain is built from TRBV29-1 and TRBJ1-1; D is ambiguous. V gave up 7 bases and J gave up 3 bases, with 6 bases separating them. The CDR3 runs 10 residues. The germline CDR1 and CDR2 sequences are SQVTM and ANQGSEA. The CDR3: CSAVDTEAFF. CDR3 in DNA: TGCAGCGCAGTGGACACTGAAGCTTTCTTT.

The V and J genes are TRBV29-1 and TRBJ2-3; possible D gene TRBD2, 5 bases. Germline loops: CDR1 SQVTM, CDR2 ANQGSEA. The germline V and J ends were trimmed by 7 bases and 3 bases, with 17 bases remaining between them. The CDR3 loop spans 14 amino acids. CDR3 nucleotide sequence: TGCAGCGCCCTGGATGAGCGGCAGACAGATACGCAGTATTTT. It yields the protein CSALDERQTDTQYF.

The J gene is TRBJ2-7, the V gene TRBV11-3; 9 bases are a match to TRBD1. Trimming removed 5 bases from V and 5 bases from J; junction bases left unmatched: 10. This CDR3 has 15 amino acids. Germline CDR1 and CDR2: SGHNT and YENEEA. The CDR3 spells CASSSRDREFHEQYF. The CDR3 coding sequence is TGTGCCAGCAGCAGCCGGGACAGGGAGTTCCACGAGCAGTACTTC.

In regard to this clonotype: An end of the junction differs from the germline gene, which may be a read error. The gene calls are TRBV7-2 and TRBJ2-3; tentatively, D is TRBD1 (5 bases). This CDR3 has 15 residues. The germline V gene has CDR1 SGHTA and CDR2 FQGNSA. CDR3 coding DNA: TGTGTCAGCAGCTTAGGCGTCAGGGCTGGGGATACGCAGTATTTT. Translated, it gives CVSSLGVRAGDTQYF.